One and the same sample provided the 23 T cell receptor beta chains below, sequenced in a study of human T cells and chemical hapten exposure. Time point indicated: patch test 1, 2 weeks after DPC sensitization. Treatment noted: therapeutic diphenylcyclopropenone sensitization with weekly scalp DPC. TCRdb recomputed calls from the RACE reads with MiXCR, one row per CDR3 protein. The table has 60,000 to 80,000 distinct CDR3 sequences, 25% to 40% seen once. Sequenced here: whole blood, sampled in connection with sensitization to the hapten diphenylcyclopropenone (DPC). These receptors all stem from a man aged 35-49 years with alopecia areata. Some clones in this sample may be carry-over from other donors' samples.

The chain links TRBV12-3 or TRBV12-4 to TRBJ2-6; D not resolved. CDR3 length equals 17 residues. Trimming pared 3 bases from V and 4 bases from J, leaving 16 bases between. The CDR3 bases are TGTGCCAGCAGTTTCTATGGCGCCCTGAGGGGGGCCAACGTCCTGACTTTC. Its translation is CASSFYGALRGANVLTF.

This chain connects TRBV6-5 to TRBJ2-7; 12 positions agree with TRBD2. V gave up 6 bases and J gave up 4 bases; unmatched junction bases: 7. CDR3 length: 15 amino acids. Germline V gene sequence: CDR1 MNHEY, CDR2 SVGAGI. In DNA form, the CDR3 reads TGTGCCAGCAGCCAACGACTAGCGGGAGTGTACGAGCAGTACTTC. Encoded protein: CASSQRLAGVYEQYF.

The V gene is TRBV5-1, the J gene TRBJ2-5, with no clear D. Germline CDR1 SGHRS, CDR2 YFSETQ. The CDR3 length is 11 residues. Deletions cut 6 bases from V and 2 bases from J, with 5 bases between. This CDR3 reads CASNSQETQYF. The CDR3 coding sequence is TGCGCCAGCAACTCACAAGAGACCCAGTACTTC.

This clonotype was recorded only once. The chain is built from TRBV27 and TRBJ2-3; D is possibly TRBD1 (6 bases). The CDR3 has 17 amino acids. The V end lost 6 bases, the J end lost 3 bases, and 22 bases lay between the germline ends. The germline V gene has CDR1 MNHEY and CDR2 SMNVEV (reference sequence). CDR3 bases: TGTGCCAGCAGCGGAAAGTACAGGGATTTAAGAACAGATACGCAGTATTTT. It yields the protein CASSGKYRDLRTDTQYF.

This chain links TRBV12-3 or TRBV12-4 with TRBJ2-3, with D maybe TRBD2 (5 bases). V was trimmed by 2 bases and J by 3 bases, leaving 12 bases between them. The length of the CDR3 is 15 residues. CDR3 residues: CASSLYGGLTDTQYF. The CDR3, as DNA: TGTGCCAGCAGTTTATACGGCGGGTTAACAGATACGCAGTATTTT.

The V call is TRBV12-3 or TRBV12-4, the J call TRBJ1-5, with D maybe TRBD1 (5 bases). Trimming removed 6 bases at V and 7 bases at J, with 10 bases between. This CDR3 has 12 amino acids. The CDR3 DNA reads TGTGCCAGCAGCCCAGAGGGGCAGCCCCAGCATTTT. As protein: CASSPEGQPQHF.

The genes are TRBV15 and TRBJ2-5; the match to TRBD2 covers 11 bases. The CDR3 length is 17 residues. The J segment lost 4 bases and the V segment lost 0 bases, leaving 7 bases of the junction unmatched. CDR1 is LNHNV, CDR2 YYDKDF, per germline (reference sequence). CDR3 sequence reads: CATSRDGRLAGGETQYF. The CDR3 nucleotides read TGTGCCACCAGCAGAGATGGTCGGCTAGCGGGAGGAGAGACCCAGTACTTC.

The table lists this clonotype with a few counts. The rearrangement joins TRBV6-2 or TRBV6-3 to TRBJ1-1; 8 nucleotides agree with TRBD1. This CDR3 spans 13 amino acids. Trimming removed 6 bases from V and 1 base from J; junction bases left unmatched: 1. The V gene's germline CDR1 is MNHEY and CDR2 SVGEGT. The DNA of the CDR3 is TGTGCCAGCAGGCAGGGGGCGAACACTGAAGCTTTCTTT. It is translated as CASRQGANTEAFF.

The rearrangement links TRBV6-5 to TRBJ1-6; D ambiguous. This CDR3 is built from 10 residues. Between the trimmed V and J ends, which lost 8 bases and 10 bases, there was a span of 6 bases. The germline V gene encodes CDR1 MNHEY and CDR2 SVGAGI. The CDR3 here is CASWVSPLHF. Written as DNA, the CDR3 is TGTGCCAGCTGGGTGTCACCCCTCCACTTT.

This chain joins TRBV12-3 or TRBV12-4 and TRBJ2-1; TRBD1 aligns across 9 bases. V was pared by 6 bases and J by 1 base, with 4 bases of the junction left unmatched. The CDR3 consists of 15 residues. As DNA, the CDR3 is TGTGCCAGCAGCCCCGGGACAGGGTCCTACAATGAGCAGTTCTTC. It codes for CASSPGTGSYNEQFF.

This clonotype was counted between two and nine times. The chain combines TRBV6-5 with TRBJ2-3; D not resolved. The CDR3 is made up of 13 amino acids. The germline gives CDR1 MNHEY, CDR2 SVGAGI. V dropped 7 bases and J dropped 1 base, with 9 bases sitting between them. CDR3 coding DNA: TGTGCCAGCATGCAAGGCCGCACAGATACGCAGTATTTT. It encodes CASMQGRTDTQYF.

The chain couples TRBV3-1 to TRBJ2-2; 7 positions agree with TRBD1. The CDR3 has 15 amino acids. J gave up 3 bases and V 3 bases, and 4 bases lay outside the gene matches. Germline V gene lookup returns CDR1 LGHDT and CDR2 YNNKEL (reference sequence). The CDR3 here is CASSQETGHTGELFF. The CDR3 DNA follows: TGTGCCAGCAGCCAGGAGACAGGGCACACCGGGGAGCTGTTTTTT. Full variable domain (outside the CDR3, taken from reference TRBV3-1 and TRBJ2-2): DTAVSQTPKYLVTQMGNDKSIKCEQNLGHDTMYWYKQDSKKFLKIMFSYNNKELIINETVPNRFSPKSPDKAHLNLHINSLELGDSAVYFCASSQETGHTGELFFGEGSRLTVL.

This clonotype was found once. This chain links TRBV5-1 with TRBJ2-5; 7 bases fit TRBD1. The ends lost 4 bases at V and 5 bases at J; junction bases unmatched: 2. CDR3 length equals 12 residues. Germline lookup yields CDR1 SGHRS and CDR2 YFSETQ. CDR3 protein: CASSEQGETQYF. The CDR3 DNA sequence: TGCGCCAGCAGCGAACAGGGGGAGACCCAGTACTTC. Supplemented by reference TRBV5-1 and TRBJ2-5, the full variable domain reads KAGVTQTPRYLIKTRGQQVTLSCSPISGHRSVSWYQQTPGQGLQFLFEYFSETQRNKGNFPGRFSGRQFSNSRSEMNVSTLELGDSALYLCASSEQGETQYFGPGTRLLVL.

CDR3 loop: CASSESLMMGVRNEQFF. The CDR3 DNA sequence: TGTGCCAGCAGTGAATCCCTGATGATGGGGGTCCGAAATGAGCAGTTCTTC. The rearrangement joins TRBV2 to TRBJ2-1; D may correspond to TRBD1 or TRBD2 (5 bases each). CDR1 and CDR2 (germline): SNHLY, FYNNEI. This CDR3 spans 17 amino acids. Trimming shortened V by 2 bases and J by 7 bases, and 21 bases separated the two germline ends. The full variable domain, completed using reference TRBV2 and TRBJ2-1, is EPEVTQTPSHQVTQMGQEVILRCVPISNHLYFYWYRQILGQKVEFLVSFYNNEISEKSEIFDDQFSVERPDGSNFTLKIRSTKLEDSAMYFCASSESLMMGVRNEQFFGPGTRLTVL.

This CDR3 is CASSWGLLETQYF. CDR3 coding DNA: TGTGCCAGCAGCTGGGGCCTTTTGGAGACCCAGTACTTC. This chain uses TRBV27 with TRBJ2-5; maybe TRBD1 (5 bases). The CDR3 length is 13 residues. The ends were cut back, 6 bases at V and 5 bases at J, with 13 bases in the middle. The germline gives CDR1 MNHEY, CDR2 SMNVEV (reference sequence).

The chain has TRBV5-1 and TRBJ2-1; 7 bases align to TRBD2. This CDR3 spans 16 amino acids. The V gene's germline CDR1 is SGHRS and CDR2 YFSETQ. Germline trimming cut 4 bases from V and 5 bases from J; bases unmatched to any gene: 12. The CDR3, as DNA: TGCGCCAGCAGCAAAGTGCCAGGACTAGTAGACAATGAGCAGTTCTTC. Translation: CASSKVPGLVDNEQFF.

A few counts support this clonotype. The V call is TRBV10-3, the J call TRBJ2-1, with 10 nucleotides matching TRBD2. The CDR3 spans 16 residues. The germline V gene has CDR1 ENHRY and CDR2 SYGVKD. Trimming removed 6 bases from V and 9 bases from J; junction bases left unmatched: 14. CDR3 sequence (DNA): TGTGCCATCAGCCCGACGTCAGCGGGAGGGCGCAGTGAGCAGTTCTTC. It yields the protein CAISPTSAGGRSEQFF.

In its sample, this clonotype was seen a few times. This chain links TRBV12-3 or TRBV12-4 with TRBJ1-4; D not certain. Trimming removed 5 bases from V and 0 bases from J, with 4 bases in between. This CDR3 is built from 13 residues. CDR3 sequence (DNA): TGTGCCAGCAGTCTATCAACTAATGAAAAACTGTTTTTT. Protein: CASSLSTNEKLFF.

The CDR3 here is CSAKPGTSNQPQHF. DNA for the CDR3: TGCAGTGCAAAACCCGGGACTTCCAATCAGCCCCAGCATTTT. This chain uses TRBV20-1 with TRBJ1-5, with D tentatively TRBD1 (5 bases). Germline V CDR1 and CDR2: DFQATT, SNEGSKA (reference sequence). The length of the CDR3 is 14 residues. V dropped 6 bases and J dropped 3 bases, with 15 bases sitting between them.

The chain joins TRBV2 to TRBJ1-3, with D unclear. The CDR3 consists of 13 residues. Per the germline V gene, CDR1 is SNHLY and CDR2 is FYNNEI. V gave up 8 bases and J gave up 4 bases, with 12 bases separating them. CDR3 DNA: TGTGCCAGCGCTCCGGGAGACGGAAACACCATATATTTT. It specifies CASAPGDGNTIYF. Complete variable domain (other parts from reference TRBV2 and TRBJ1-3): EPEVTQTPSHQVTQMGQEVILRCVPISNHLYFYWYRQILGQKVEFLVSFYNNEISEKSEIFDDQFSVERPDGSNFTLKIRSTKLEDSAMYFCASAPGDGNTIYFGEGSWLTVV.

This clonotype was detected a few times. The CDR3: CASSQLEGRGTGELFF. For the CDR3, the DNA is TGTGCCAGCAGTCAATTGGAGGGCCGGGGGACCGGGGAGCTGTTTTTT. The chain couples TRBV3-1 to TRBJ2-2; TRBD2 might be the D (6 bases). CDR1 and CDR2 (germline): LGHDT, YNNKEL (reference sequence). V lost 6 bases to trimming and J lost 5 bases, with 19 bases between them. There are 16 residues in the CDR3.

The V gene is TRBV27, the J gene TRBJ2-3, with 7 bases lining up with TRBD2. This CDR3 contains 16 residues. V trimming: 0 bases; J trimming: 3 bases; junction bases outside the gene matches: 6. The germline V gene encodes CDR1 MNHEY and CDR2 SMNVEV (reference sequence). CDR3 nucleotides: TGTGCCAGCAGTTTATCCGCGGGAGCCCCAACAGATACGCAGTATTTT. Translation: CASSLSAGAPTDTQYF.

The chain recombines TRBV5-1 with TRBJ2-7; 12 bases line up with TRBD1. The V gene's germline CDR1 is SGHRS and CDR2 YFSETQ. V was pared by 4 bases and J by 9 bases, with 11 bases of the junction left unmatched. The CDR3 consists of 15 residues. As DNA, the CDR3 is TGCGCCAGCAGCCCCGGGGACAGGGGGCAGGGACGGCAGTACTTC. Translated, it gives CASSPGDRGQGRQYF.